The present T cell receptor (beta chain) was sequenced within a study of T cell responses to AZD1222 COVID-19 vaccine. Study-level results: A reported finding is that nearly half of spike-specific TCRs target unmutated variant regions. Spike-specific TCR breadth rose after two AZD1222 doses, and depth rose as well.

Comments on this clone: Its antigen is not known.

CDR3 length: 13 amino acids. Germline V gene data show CDR1 as MNHEY and CDR2 as SVGAGI. Trimming shortened V by 8 bases and J by 5 bases, and 16 bases separated the two germline ends. The table came from immunoSEQ multiplex PCR; TCRdb's copy has only in-frame clones and leaves some out. This table has about 130,000 clones, around 85% appearing once. Timing groups of about 4 and about 12 weeks for second doses were pooled. Sequencing used peripheral blood, obtained 28 days after the second AZD1222 dose. The receptor was derived from an adult who received the AZD1222 COVID-19 vaccine. J is TRBJ2-7 and V is TRBV6-5; perhaps D is TRBD1 or TRBD2 (5 bases each). Here the CDR3 reads CASSYGAYHEQYF. The CDR3 coding sequence is TGTGCCAGCTCCTACGGGGCGTACCACGAGCAGTACTTC.